The subject of this entry is one T cell receptor beta chain. The antigen remains unidentified. CDR1 SGHTA and CDR2 FQGNSA come from the germline V gene. V gave up 6 bases and J gave up 1 base; unmatched junction bases: 3. The length of the CDR3 is 16 residues. This sample is part of a study of T cells after yellow fever vaccination. Overall study results and limits: Some clonotypes were seen in both the CD4 and the CD8 compartments. These made up a small share and likely arose from convergent recombination. Re-detected after boosting: most primary clones, around 96% of CD4 and roughly 88% of CD8.

A 5'RACE template-switching step, the method used to make TCR cDNA, added a universal primer site and UMIs. TCRdb used MiXCR to reprocess the 5' RACE reads, holding one entry per CDR3 protein. The sample consists of about 240,000 distinct CDR3 sequences, 6.9% of them appearing once. Sequencing was performed on CD4+ T cells sorted from PBMCs, taken 15 days after the yellow fever booster vaccination. This clonotype was sampled from a man aged 25-45 years who received the YFV17D yellow fever vaccine. V usage is TRBV7-2 and J usage is TRBJ2-1; 13 bases map to TRBD2. Here the CDR3 reads CASSPLAGGSYNEQFF. Here the CDR3 DNA reads TGTGCCAGCAGTCCACTAGCGGGAGGGTCCTACAATGAGCAGTTCTTC.